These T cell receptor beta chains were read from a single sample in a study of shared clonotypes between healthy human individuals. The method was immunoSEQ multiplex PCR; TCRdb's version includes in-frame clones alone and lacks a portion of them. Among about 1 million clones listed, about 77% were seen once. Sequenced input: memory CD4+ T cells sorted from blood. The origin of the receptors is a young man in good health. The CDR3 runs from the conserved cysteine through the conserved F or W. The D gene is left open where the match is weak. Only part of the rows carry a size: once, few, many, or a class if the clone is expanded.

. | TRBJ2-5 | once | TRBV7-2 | CASSLGTRETQYF | TGTGCCAGCAGTCTAGGGACTCGAGAGACCCAGTACTTC
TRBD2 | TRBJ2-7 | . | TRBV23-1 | CASSQPRGSGVYEQYF | TGCGCCAGCAGTCAACCCCGTGGTAGCGGGGTCTACGAGCAGTACTTC
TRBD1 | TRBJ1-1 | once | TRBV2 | CASPDGTVGSEAFF | TGTGCCAGCCCGGACGGGACAGTTGGCTCTGAAGCTTTCTTT
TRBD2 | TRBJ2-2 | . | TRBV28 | CASSLTRGYTGELFF | TGTGCCAGCAGTTTAACGCGGGGGTACACCGGGGAGCTGTTTTTT
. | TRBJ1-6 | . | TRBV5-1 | CASRINSYNSPLHF | TGCGCCAGCAGGATTAACTCCTATAATTCACCCCTCCACTTT
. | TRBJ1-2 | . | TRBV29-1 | CSVAESGANYGYTF | TGCAGCGTTGCGGAGTCAGGGGCTAACTATGGCTACACCTTC
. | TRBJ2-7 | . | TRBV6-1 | CASSARTPYEQYF | TGTGCCAGCAGTGCTCGTACGCCCTACGAGCAGTACTTC
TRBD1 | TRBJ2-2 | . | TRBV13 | CASSFRQGYTGELFF | TGTGCCAGCAGCTTCCGACAGGGGTACACCGGGGAGCTGTTTTTT
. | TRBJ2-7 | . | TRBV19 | CASSIKSGNYEQYF | TGTGCCAGTAGTATAAAGTCCGGTAACTACGAGCAGTACTTC
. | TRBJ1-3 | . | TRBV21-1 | CASSTTGKAAIYF | TGTGCCAGCAGCACCACAGGAAAGGCCGCCATATATTTT
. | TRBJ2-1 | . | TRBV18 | CASSPKRAQGDEQFF | TGTGCCAGCTCACCGAAGAGGGCCCAAGGCGATGAGCAGTTCTTC
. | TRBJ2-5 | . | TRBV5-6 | CASSLGVSGVQETQYF | TGTGCCAGCAGCTTGGGAGTCTCGGGGGTGCAAGAGACCCAGTACTTC
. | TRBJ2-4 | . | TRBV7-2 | CASSDGVKNIQYF | TGTGCCAGCAGCGACGGTGTCAAAAACATTCAGTACTTC
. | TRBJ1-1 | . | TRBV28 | CASSPHGEGNTEAFF | TGTGCCAGCAGTCCCCACGGAGAAGGGAACACTGAAGCTTTCTTT
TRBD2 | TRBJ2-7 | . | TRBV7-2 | CASSQQGAGYEQYF | TGTGCCAGCAGCCAGCAGGGAGCGGGGTACGAGCAGTACTTC
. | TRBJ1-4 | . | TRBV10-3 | CAISESAGPNEKLFF | TGTGCCATCAGTGAGTCGGCAGGGCCTAATGAAAAACTGTTTTTT
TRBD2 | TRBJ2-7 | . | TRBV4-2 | CASSQFRLAGYEQYF | TGTGCCAGCAGCCAATTCCGCCTAGCGGGGTACGAGCAGTACTTC
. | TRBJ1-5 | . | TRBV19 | CASSIRGNQPQHF | TGTGCCAGTAGTATCCGGGGCAATCAGCCCCAGCATTTT
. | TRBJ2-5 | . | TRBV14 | CASSHHGLPQETQYF | TGTGCCAGCAGCCATCACGGGCTTCCCCAAGAGACCCAGTACTTC
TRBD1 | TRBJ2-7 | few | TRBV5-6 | CASSFGQGEQYF | TGTGCCAGCAGCTTTGGACAGGGGGAGCAGTACTTC
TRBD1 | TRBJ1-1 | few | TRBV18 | CASSPGQGIRWGNTEAFF | TGTGCCAGCTCACCGGGACAGGGTATACGGTGGGGAAACACTGAAGCTTTCTTT
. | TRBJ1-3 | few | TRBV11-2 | CASSLDRSGSKGNTIYF | TGTGCCAGCAGCTTAGATCGGTCGGGTTCTAAAGGAAACACCATATATTTT
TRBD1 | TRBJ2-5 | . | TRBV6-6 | CASSYSDRGETQYF | TGTGCCAGCAGTTACTCGGACAGGGGGGAGACCCAGTACTTC
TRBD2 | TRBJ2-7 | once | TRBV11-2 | CASSLISGSGATYEQYF | TGTGCCAGCAGCTTAATTTCGGGTAGCGGGGCAACCTACGAGCAGTACTTC
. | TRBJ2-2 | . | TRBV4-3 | CASSPGEVGTGELFF | TGCGCCAGCAGCCCCGGGGAGGTTGGCACCGGGGAGCTGTTTTTT
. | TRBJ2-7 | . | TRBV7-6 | CASSSPGQYEQYF | TGTGCCAGCAGCTCCCCGGGACAATACGAGCAGTACTTC
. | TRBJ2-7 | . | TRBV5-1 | CASSSGGTGGEQYF | TGCGCCAGCAGCTCCGGGGGGACAGGTGGCGAGCAGTACTTC
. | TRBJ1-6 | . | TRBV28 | CASSPPTGGPSPLHF | TGTGCCAGCAGTCCCCCGACGGGGGGGCCGTCACCCCTCCACTTT
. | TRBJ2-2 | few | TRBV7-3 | CASSTGTVTGELFF | TGTGCCAGCAGCACCGGGACTGTAACCGGGGAGCTGTTTTTT
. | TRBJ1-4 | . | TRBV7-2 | CASRGAPGEKLFF | TGTGCCAGCCGAGGGGCCCCAGGTGAAAAACTGTTTTTT
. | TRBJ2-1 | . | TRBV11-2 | CASSRKLLALEGNEQFF | TGTGCCAGCAGCCGCAAACTTCTAGCGCTGGAGGGAAATGAGCAGTTCTTC
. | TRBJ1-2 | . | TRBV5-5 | CASSAHLANYGYTF | TGTGCCAGCTCGGCCCATTTAGCTAACTATGGCTACACCTTC
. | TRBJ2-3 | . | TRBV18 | CASLTQSTDTQYF | TGTGCCAGCTTAACTCAAAGCACAGATACGCAGTATTTT
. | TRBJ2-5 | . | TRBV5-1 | CASSLDGQRGETQYF | TGCGCCAGCAGCTTGGACGGACAGCGAGGGGAGACCCAGTACTTC
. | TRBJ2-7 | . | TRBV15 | CATSRGTDSYEQYF | TGTGCCACCAGCAGAGGGACAGACTCCTACGAGCAGTACTTC
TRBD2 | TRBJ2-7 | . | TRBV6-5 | CASTHSLAGGYEQYF | TGTGCCAGCACCCATTCATTAGCGGGAGGGTACGAGCAGTACTTC
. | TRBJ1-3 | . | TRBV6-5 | CASSPGLSGNTIYF | TGTGCCAGCTCCCCCGGACTCTCTGGAAACACCATATATTTT